This T cell receptor beta chain appears in the sequencing data of a study of OX40 agonist ivuxolimab in advanced cancers. General study results and limits: CD4+ and CD8+ blood T cells expanded clonally by week 6 at 0.1 to 3.0 mg/kg. Expanded clones were, on average, more numerous in CD8+ T cells than in CD4+.

The investigators sampled blood at baseline, at cycle 4 day 1, and at cycle 7 day 1. Note on this clone: As yet, its antigen is unknown.

V shed 6 bases and J 7 bases; nucleotides not matched to a gene: 8. The CDR3 is 14 amino acids. In germline, CDR1 is SNHLY, CDR2 FYNNEI. Only in-frame clones appear in the TCRdb table, and some are missing; sequencing was by immunoSEQ multiplex PCR. The repertoire has over 75,000 clones, 92% of them found once; the top ten carry roughly 1.1%. The material sequenced was CD4+ or CD8+ T cells sorted from blood, taken in a trial of the OX40 agonist ivuxolimab. The chain combines TRBV2 with TRBJ1-4, with 7 bases lining up with TRBD1. The TCR originated in an adult with an advanced solid tumor such as melanoma, head and neck, liver or kidney cancer. CDR3 DNA sequence: TGTGCCAGCAGCGAGGGGGCTTGGGGTGAAAAACTGTTTTTT. Its translation: CASSEGAWGEKLFF.